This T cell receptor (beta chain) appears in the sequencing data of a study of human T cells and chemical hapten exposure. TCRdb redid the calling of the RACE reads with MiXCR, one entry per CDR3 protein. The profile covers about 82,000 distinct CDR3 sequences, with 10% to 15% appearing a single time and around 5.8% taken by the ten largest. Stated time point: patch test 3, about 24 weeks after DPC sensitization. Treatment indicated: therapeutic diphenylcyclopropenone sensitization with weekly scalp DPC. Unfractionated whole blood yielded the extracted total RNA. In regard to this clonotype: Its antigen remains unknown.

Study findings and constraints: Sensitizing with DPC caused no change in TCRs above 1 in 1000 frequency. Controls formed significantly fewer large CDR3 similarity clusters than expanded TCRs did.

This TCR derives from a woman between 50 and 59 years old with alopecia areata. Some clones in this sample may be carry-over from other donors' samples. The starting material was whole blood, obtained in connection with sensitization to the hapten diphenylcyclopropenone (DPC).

CDR3 amino acids: CSARLAGQPYEQYF. The CDR3 DNA follows: TGCAGTGCTAGACTAGCTGGGCAGCCCTACGAGCAGTACTTC. The chain carries TRBV20-1 and TRBJ2-7, with a weak D call TRBD2 (5 bases). Trimming took 2 bases from V and 2 from J, leaving 13 bases between them. The germline gives CDR1 DFQATT, CDR2 SNEGSKA (reference sequence). CDR3 size: 14 residues.